The present T cell receptor beta chain was sequenced within a study of cytomegalovirus exposure and HLA in healthy donors (dated by TCRdb to about 2017). Looking at the study overall: An earlier analysis of some 620 of the donors reported about 260 Gb of sequence data and 90 million to 120 million unique TCR beta sequences obtained from about 200 million T cells. An early release covering just under 650 HLA-typed donors comprised 300 to 350 gigabases of sequencing data and roughly 85 million unique TCR sequences. Among the roughly 380 genotyped donors, around 81% belonged to the genetic ancestry cluster associated with self-reported Caucasian donors. The study aimed to test whether cataloging public T cell receptors could reveal signatures of past pathogen exposure. The T cell repertoires of around 670 subjects were profiled by immunosequencing and related to cytomegalovirus serostatus. Along with the approximately 670-subject first cohort, a separate validation cohort of 120 different subjects was used. High-throughput TCR immunosequencing, statistical association of individual TCRs with disease status, and machine learning were combined to predict cytomegalovirus infection status. In a later analysis, previously published TCR beta repertoires from about 670 donors were re-analyzed and high-resolution HLA genotyping was added so that TCR occurrence patterns could be studied. Rather than drawing on any new phenotypic data, the later analysis identified candidate immune exposures from TCR beta sequences and the way those sequences occurred across donors. To decide whether each TCR beta V gene segment behaved as functional or pseudogenic, an earlier analysis of some 570 of the donors relied on high-throughput TCR beta sequencing. Donor age, sex, ethnicity and CMV serostatus were collected together with the repertoire data. Genome-wide SNP genotypes for about 65% of the 666 donors were used in a later genetic analysis, which treated that subset as a discovery cohort. Every discovery cohort repertoire had been produced on one sequencing platform. HLA typing covered class I and class II loci at four-digit resolution. Typing coverage differed by locus: A, B, C, DRB1 and DQB1 were typed in about 629-640 donors, DQA1 in 522, DPA1 in nearly 610, and DPB1 in about 450. Four to six DR-DQ haplotypes were handled as single units for association and clustering, since linkage in the cohort was strong. Among about 370 genotyped donors of the cohort, an average of roughly 230,000 unique TCR beta nucleotide sequences was sequenced per donor, of which 15% to 20% were non-productive. The full study reports these points: In vitro tests confirmed that a few of the cytomegalovirus-associated TCR beta chains recognize cytomegalovirus antigens. Because counts were too low, about 18 rarely observed V segments, including chromosome 9 orphons, were excluded from the earlier analysis of several hundred of the donors. The classifier was reported to diagnose cytomegalovirus status with high specificity and sensitivity in both the original and validation cohorts. Because HLA typing was unavailable for some donors at each locus, only the typed subset was used in association tests. A later analysis found that TCR association rates varied across HLA loci, with DRB1 alleles showing the most associated TCRs and HLA-C alleles the fewest. A further reported finding was that TCR beta sequences accurately predicted the HLA-A and HLA-B alleles for most subjects in the first cohort. The only immune exposure information available for the cohort was CMV serostatus. A later analysis reported that several top co-occurrence clusters appeared linked to parvovirus B19, influenza, CMV and Epstein-Barr virus. An association between a missense DCLRE1C variant and V-gene and J-gene trimming of TCR beta chains was found in a later genetic analysis and replicated in an independent cohort. A cluster of highly shared sequence variants was judged likely to be a technical artifact of the sequencing pipeline. When HLA alleles, especially DR and DQ, strongly co-occurred, TCR associations were difficult to assign to individual alleles. Correlated functional status among segregating V segments might be attributable to linkage disequilibrium, but an unknown experimental factor could not be ruled out. In an earlier analysis of approximately 590 of the donors, most TCR beta V segments appeared in productive rearrangements about 87% or about 30% of the time, broadly matching IMGT annotations. In this cohort, only TCR beta chains were sequenced, and detectable features were limited by the absence of alpha or paired-chain data. It was suggested by the authors that the approach could potentially be generalized to other disease states and immunological phenotypes. According to a later genetic analysis, donors in an Asian-associated ancestry cluster had fewer N-insertions in productive TCRs than the roughly 670-donor mean. In the study, around 150 TCR beta chains were listed as associated with cytomegalovirus. In a later analysis, most CMV-associated TCR beta chains were found to appear HLA-restricted, with HLA associations seemingly driven largely by CMV exposure. In a later analysis, HLA-associated TCR beta chains showed more clonal expansion and lower generation probabilities than non-associated chains that were equally common. Sequencing depth was assumed to be roughly uniform across donors in the presence/absence analyses, though that assumption may not hold. A later analysis associated 15,000 or so TCR beta sequences with specific HLA alleles at a false discovery rate of 0.05. While some public TCRs were present in many individuals, most TCR sequences turned up only very rarely across donors. Because the 87-base-pair reads could not distinguish some IMGT-functional V segments, including TRBV6-2 and TRBV6-3, those segments were excluded.

In total, about 650 healthy bone marrow donors made up the cohort. At the time of sampling, all cohort members were nominally healthy, though unrecorded immune exposures were likely present. The donor tested CMV seropositive, placing the donor among the approximately 290 seropositive members of the cohort. Each donor provided a peripheral blood sample, and peripheral blood mononuclear cells were used for TCR beta sequencing. The Qiagen DNeasy Blood Extraction Kit was used to extract genomic DNA from the blood cell samples. Taken from the germline V gene, the CDR1 and CDR2 loops are MDHEN and SYDVKM. V sheds 7 bases and J sheds 2 bases, leaving 18 bases between their ends. The CDR3 holds 16 amino acids from the cysteine to the phenylalanine. The entry retains the CDR3 DNA only, 48 bases that are in frame from base 1. Library method: the immunoSEQ multiplex PCR assay. For the multiplex PCR, a mixture combining 60 forward primers for TCR Vbeta segments and 13 reverse primers for TCR Jbeta segments was used. The CDR3 region of rearranged TCR beta genes was amplified from genomic DNA by a multiplex PCR assay. The Illumina HiSeq System was used to sequence the amplified TCR beta libraries as 87-base-pair reads. Turning to the authors' computational methods: Across the roughly 600 repertoires, a later analysis counted approximately 75 million unique TCR beta chains, 9 million to 14 million of which were shared by at least two donors. Raw reads were error-corrected and collapsed into unique sequences by a nearest-neighbor algorithm in which closely related sequences were merged to remove PCR and sequencing errors. To assign V, D and J gene segments, CDR3 sequences were aligned to IMGT reference sequences. For a sequence to be retained, a match of at least six nucleotides was required to both a V gene segment and a J gene segment. Rearrangements were classified as productive when the CDR3 lacked stop codons and remained in frame with V and J, and all other rearrangements were classified as non-productive. CDR3 was defined by IMGT convention, running from the second conserved V-encoded cysteine to the conserved J-encoded phenylalanine. The earlier analysis of 500 to 600 of the donors excluded sequences that lacked an unambiguous match to a single V gene segment. In an earlier analysis of 587 of the donors, a V segment was called functional when productive rearrangements were above 56.7%, and segregating when the standard deviation between donors exceeded 5%. To diagnose cytomegalovirus status from the catalog of TCR beta chain sequences, a statistical classification framework was built. In a later analysis, TCR nucleotide sequences were compared against IMGT/GENE-DB human TR gene sequences so that V and J genes could be assigned. Using the TCRdist pipeline, a later analysis assigned CDR3 sequences along with most-parsimonious VDJ recombination scenarios. A later analysis defined each TCR beta chain by its CDR3 amino acid sequence plus V-gene family, and excluded reads lacking a unique V-gene family. As a way to deal with suspected cross-contamination and a sequencing artifact, a later analysis dropped 450 to 600 nucleotide sequences that were highly shared and had low generation probability. In a later analysis, a clonal expansion index for each public chain was calculated from normalized within-repertoire ranks of inferred template counts. A later analysis computed generation probabilities with a VDJ recombination model fitted to out-of-frame rearrangements, and checked the results against IGoR. A later analysis scored TCR-TCR, TCR-HLA and TCR-CMV co-occurrence with hypergeometric tests, applying a repertoire-size bias correction to TCR pairs. A later analysis estimated false discovery rates by permuting HLA or CMV assignments 20 times. A later analysis grouped co-occurring TCRs with DBSCAN, adding TCRdist sequence similarity when clustering within HLA-allele-positive subsets. For co-occurrence clustering, repertoires with fewer than 30,000 or more than 120,000 public chains were excluded, along with roughly 5 repertoires with anomalous nucleotide sharing. TCRdb obtained this table from immuneACCESS and retained in-frame rearrangements with V and J assigned. These tables miss some clones; where compared with another copy, unresolved V genes account for less than half of the shortfall, and the remainder is unexplained. V and J calls and clone size are as listed in that table; D and trimming were resolved from the DNA. The sample table records about 190,000 clones; roughly 74% of these occur just once. Roughly 14% of the sample belongs to the ten largest clones.

In the case of this clone: Its antigen remains undetermined. No quality values exist for individual bases; no much larger clone is one base distant.

Material: PBMCs. The source is a young woman in good health and CMV-seropositive. The rearranged chain carries TRBV28 and TRBJ1-5, and the D gene may be TRBD1, 5 bases matching. In nucleotide form, the sequence is TGTGCCAGCACCCCAGGGCTAAGGGGTCGCAATCAGCCCCAGCATTTT. This yields the protein CASTPGLRGRNQPQHF.